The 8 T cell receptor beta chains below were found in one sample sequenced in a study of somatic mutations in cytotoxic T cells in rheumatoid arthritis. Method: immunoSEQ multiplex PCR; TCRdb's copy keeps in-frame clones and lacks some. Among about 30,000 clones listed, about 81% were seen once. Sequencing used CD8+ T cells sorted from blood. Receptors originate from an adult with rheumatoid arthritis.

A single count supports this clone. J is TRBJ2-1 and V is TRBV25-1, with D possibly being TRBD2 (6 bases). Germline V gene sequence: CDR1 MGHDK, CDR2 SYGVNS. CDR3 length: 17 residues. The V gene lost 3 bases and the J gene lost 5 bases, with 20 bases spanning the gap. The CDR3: CASSDWVAAAFDNEQFF. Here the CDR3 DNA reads TGTGCCAGCAGTGATTGGGTAGCGGCCGCTTTCGACAATGAGCAGTTCTTC.

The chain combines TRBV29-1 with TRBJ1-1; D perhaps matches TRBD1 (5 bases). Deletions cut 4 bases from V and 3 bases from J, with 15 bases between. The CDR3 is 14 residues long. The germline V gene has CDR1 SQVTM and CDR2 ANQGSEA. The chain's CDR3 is CSVVAGGADTEAFF. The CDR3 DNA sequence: TGCAGCGTTGTTGCCGGAGGGGCGGACACTGAAGCTTTCTTT.

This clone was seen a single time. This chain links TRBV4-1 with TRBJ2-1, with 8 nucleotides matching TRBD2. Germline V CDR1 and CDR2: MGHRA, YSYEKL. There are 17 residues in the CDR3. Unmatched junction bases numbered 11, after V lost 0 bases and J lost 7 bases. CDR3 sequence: CASSQDGREGLWNEQFF. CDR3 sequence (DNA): TGCGCCAGCAGCCAAGATGGCCGGGAGGGCCTATGGAATGAGCAGTTCTTC.

The CDR3 DNA reads TGTGCCAGCCACAGTACCACCGGGGAGCTGTTTTTT. Residues: CASHSTTGELFF. V and J are TRBV6-1 and TRBJ2-2; D is uncertain. With 8 bases removed from V and 4 bases from J, the gap between germline ends came to 8 bases. Germline V gene sequence: CDR1 MNHNS, CDR2 SASEGT. The CDR3 is 12 amino acids.

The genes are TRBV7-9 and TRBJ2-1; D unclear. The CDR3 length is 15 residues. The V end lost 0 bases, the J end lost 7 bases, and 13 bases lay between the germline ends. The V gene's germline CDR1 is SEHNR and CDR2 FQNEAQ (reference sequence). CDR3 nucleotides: TGTGCCAGCAGCTTAGCGGCACCCGGAAGAAATGAGCAGTTCTTC. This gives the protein CASSLAAPGRNEQFF.

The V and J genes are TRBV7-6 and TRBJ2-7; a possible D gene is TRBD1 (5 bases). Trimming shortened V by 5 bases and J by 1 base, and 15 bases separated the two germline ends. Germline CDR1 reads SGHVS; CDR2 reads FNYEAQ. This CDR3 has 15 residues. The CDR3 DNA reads TGTGCCAGCAGCCAACAGGCCGAGGCATCCTACGAGCAGTACTTC. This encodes CASSQQAEASYEQYF. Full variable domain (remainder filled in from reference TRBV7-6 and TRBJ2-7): GAGVSQSPRYKVTKRGQDVALRCDPISGHVSLYWYRQALGQGPEFLTYFNYEAQQDKSGLPNDRFSAERPEGSISTLTIQRTEQRDSAMYRCASSQQAEASYEQYFGPGTRLTVT.

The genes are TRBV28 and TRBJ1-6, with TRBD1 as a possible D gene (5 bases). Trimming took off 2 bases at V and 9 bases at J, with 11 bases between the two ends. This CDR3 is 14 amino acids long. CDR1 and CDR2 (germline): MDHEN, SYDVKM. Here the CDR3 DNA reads TGTGCCAGCAGTTTACAGGGAATGGGTTCACCCCTCCACTTT. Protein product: CASSLQGMGSPLHF.

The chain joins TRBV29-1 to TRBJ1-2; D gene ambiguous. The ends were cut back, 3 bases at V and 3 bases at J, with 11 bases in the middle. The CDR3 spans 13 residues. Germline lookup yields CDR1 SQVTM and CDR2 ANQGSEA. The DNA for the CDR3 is TGCAGCGTTGAGAGTAGTGATCACTATGGCTACACCTTC. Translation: CSVESSDHYGYTF.